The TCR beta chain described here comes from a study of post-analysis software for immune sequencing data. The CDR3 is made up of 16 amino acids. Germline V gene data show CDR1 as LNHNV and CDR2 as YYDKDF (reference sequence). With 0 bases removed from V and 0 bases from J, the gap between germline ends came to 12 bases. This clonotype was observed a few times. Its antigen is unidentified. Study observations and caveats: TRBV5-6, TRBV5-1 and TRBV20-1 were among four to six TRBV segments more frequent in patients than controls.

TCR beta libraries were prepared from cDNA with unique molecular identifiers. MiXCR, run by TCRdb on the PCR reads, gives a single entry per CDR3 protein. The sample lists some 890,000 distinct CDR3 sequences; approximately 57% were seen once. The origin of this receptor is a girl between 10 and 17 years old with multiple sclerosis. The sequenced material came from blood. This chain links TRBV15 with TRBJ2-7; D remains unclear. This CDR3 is CATSRDGGQNSYEQYF. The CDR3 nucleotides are TGTGCCACCAGCAGAGATGGCGGTCAGAACTCCTACGAGCAGTACTTC.